This T cell receptor beta chain was retrieved from a study of CD8 T cells in ankylosing spondylitis. A note on this clonotype: What it binds is not known.

For TCR beta, libraries came from quantitative 5'-RACE with molecular barcodes. TCRdb independently ran MiXCR on the 5' RACE reads; one entry per CDR3 protein. The table lists 400,000 or so distinct CDR3 sequences, around 26% of them singletons. Study-wide findings and caveats: For ankylosing spondylitis blood, a TCR beta motif of fewer than 10 highly homologous variants appeared characteristic.

CDR3 length equals 16 residues. The source material was blood, either unsorted or a sorted T cell fraction (not recorded which). V gene TRBV21-1 combines with J gene TRBJ2-7; the D segment call TRBD1 is taken from the table without a DNA check. TRBV21-1 is classified as a pseudogene. The clonotype was recovered from a male donor with ankylosing spondylitis. DNA of the CDR3: TGTGCCAGCAGCACCTCCGGGACCCGAGTAGTGTACGAGCAGTACTTC. The encoded protein is CASSTSGTRVVYEQYF.